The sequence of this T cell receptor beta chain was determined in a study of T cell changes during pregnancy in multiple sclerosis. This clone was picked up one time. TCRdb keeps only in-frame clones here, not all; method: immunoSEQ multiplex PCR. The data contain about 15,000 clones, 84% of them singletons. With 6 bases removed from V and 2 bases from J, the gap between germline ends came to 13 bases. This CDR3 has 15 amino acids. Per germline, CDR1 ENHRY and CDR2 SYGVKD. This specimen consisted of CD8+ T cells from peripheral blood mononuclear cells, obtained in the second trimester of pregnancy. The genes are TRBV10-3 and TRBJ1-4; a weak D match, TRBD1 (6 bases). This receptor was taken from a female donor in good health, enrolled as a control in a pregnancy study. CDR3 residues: CAIREAGATNEKLFF. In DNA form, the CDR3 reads TGTGCCATCAGAGAGGCAGGGGCGACTAATGAAAAACTGTTTTTT.